This TCR beta chain was found in a study of T cell repertoires in cytomegalovirus infection. About the research overall: Both CMV infection and a matching HLA type were indicated by public TCR beta signatures.

This clonotype was counted between two and nine times. The antigen is undetermined. CDR3 length: 15 residues. Trimming took off 3 bases at V and 11 bases at J, with 17 bases between the two ends. CDR1 is SEHNR and CDR2 is FQNEAQ in the germline V gene (reference sequence). Whole-study results and caveats: In two of eight donors, the top clonotype was HLA-C-restricted CMV-specific. Using cumulative public TCR beta family frequency, the authors identified those who carried CMV together with the relevant HLA.

TCRdb ran MiXCR on the reads and lists one entry per CDR3 protein. The repertoire holds hundreds of thousands of distinct CDR3 sequences, roughly 26% seen once, with less than 10% in the top ten. The rearrangement uses TRBV7-9 and TRBJ2-6; D uncertain. This TCR derives from a human donor in good health (CMV status not recorded). Some clones in this sample may be carry-over from other donors' samples. The sequencing input was CD8+ T cells from PBMCs. For the CDR3, the DNA is TGTGCCAGCAGCTTGACCGGGCCCGATTCGGACGTCCTGACTTTC. It yields the protein CASSLTGPDSDVLTF.